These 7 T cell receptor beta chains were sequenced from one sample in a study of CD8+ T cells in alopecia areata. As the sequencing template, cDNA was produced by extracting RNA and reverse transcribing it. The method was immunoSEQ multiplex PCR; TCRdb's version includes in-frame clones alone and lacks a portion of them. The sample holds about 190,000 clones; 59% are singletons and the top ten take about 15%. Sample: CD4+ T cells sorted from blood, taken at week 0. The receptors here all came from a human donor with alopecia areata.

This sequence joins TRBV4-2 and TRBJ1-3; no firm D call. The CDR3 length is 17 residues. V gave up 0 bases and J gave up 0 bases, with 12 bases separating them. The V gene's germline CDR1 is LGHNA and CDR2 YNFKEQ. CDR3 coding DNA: TGTGCCAGCAGCCAAGATTTATACGGCGGCTCTGGAAACACCATATATTTT. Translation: CASSQDLYGGSGNTIYF.

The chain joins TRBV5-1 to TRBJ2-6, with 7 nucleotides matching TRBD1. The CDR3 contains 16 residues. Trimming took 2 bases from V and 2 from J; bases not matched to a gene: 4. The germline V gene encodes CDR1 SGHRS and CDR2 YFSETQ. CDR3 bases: TGCGCCAGCAGCTTAACGACAGGGCCTGGGGCCAACGTCCTGACTTTC. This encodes CASSLTTGPGANVLTF.

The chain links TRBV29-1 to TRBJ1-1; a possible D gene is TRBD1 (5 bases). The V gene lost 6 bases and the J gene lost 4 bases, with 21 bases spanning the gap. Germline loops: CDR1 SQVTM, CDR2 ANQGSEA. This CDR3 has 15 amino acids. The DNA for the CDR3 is TGCAGCGTAACCGGGACGGAAGCGGAGTTCACTGAAGCTTTCTTT. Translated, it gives CSVTGTEAEFTEAFF.

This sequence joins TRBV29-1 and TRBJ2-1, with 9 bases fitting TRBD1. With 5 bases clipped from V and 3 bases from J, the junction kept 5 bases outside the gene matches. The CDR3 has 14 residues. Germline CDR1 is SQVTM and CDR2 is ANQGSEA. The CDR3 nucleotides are TGCAGCGTTACCCGACAGGGGGGCTACAATGAGCAGTTCTTC. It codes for CSVTRQGGYNEQFF.

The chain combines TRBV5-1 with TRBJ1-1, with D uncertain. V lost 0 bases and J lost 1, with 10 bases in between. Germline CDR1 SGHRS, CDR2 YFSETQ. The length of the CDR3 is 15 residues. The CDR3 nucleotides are TGCGCCAGCAGCTTGGGGTTGACGGAGAACACTGAAGCTTTCTTT. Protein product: CASSLGLTENTEAFF.

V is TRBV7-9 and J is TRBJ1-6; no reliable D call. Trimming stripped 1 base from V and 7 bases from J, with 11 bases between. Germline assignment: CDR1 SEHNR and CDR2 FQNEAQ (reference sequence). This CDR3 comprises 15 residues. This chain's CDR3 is CASSLVGPRNSPLHF. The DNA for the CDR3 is TGTGCCAGCAGCTTAGTTGGGCCCCGCAATTCACCCCTCCACTTT.

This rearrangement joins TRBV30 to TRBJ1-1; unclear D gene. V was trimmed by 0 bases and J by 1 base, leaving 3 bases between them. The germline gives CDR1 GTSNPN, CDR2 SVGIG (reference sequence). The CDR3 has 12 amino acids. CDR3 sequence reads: CAWSVWNTEAFF. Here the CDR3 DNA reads TGTGCCTGGAGTGTTTGGAACACTGAAGCTTTCTTT.